One and the same sample provided the 30 T cell receptor beta chains below, sequenced in a study of cytomegalovirus exposure and HLA in healthy donors. This PCR relied on a set of 60 Vbeta primers and 13 Jbeta primers. Sequencing was performed with immunoSEQ multiplex PCR; in TCRdb, only in-frame clones are kept and a portion is missing. The sample contains about 130,000 clones, around 77% of which appear only once. Sequencing used PBMCs. The receptors derive from a man under 40 in good health and CMV-seronegative.

The chain employs TRBV7-9 and TRBJ1-3; 7 bases match TRBD1. Germline lookup yields CDR1 SEHNR and CDR2 FQNEAQ (reference sequence). Trimming took 2 bases from V and 1 from J; bases not matched to a gene: 8. This CDR3 contains 17 residues. This chain's CDR3 is CASSLMRGGASGNTIYF. The DNA for the CDR3 is TGTGCCAGCAGCTTAATGAGAGGGGGCGCATCTGGAAACACCATATATTTT.

This clone was detected a few times. This chain connects TRBV5-6 to TRBJ2-3, with D perhaps TRBD1 (6 bases). The CDR3 runs to 15 residues. Germline V gene sequence: CDR1 SGHDT, CDR2 YYEEEE. V was shortened by 4 bases and J by 1 base, with 13 bases between the two germline ends. The CDR3, as DNA: TGTGCCAGCAGCCGTGACAGGAGTGGCACAGATACGCAGTATTTT. As protein: CASSRDRSGTDTQYF.

The chain couples TRBV7-2 to TRBJ2-1; perhaps TRBD2 as D (6 bases). Germline CDR1 reads SGHTA; CDR2 reads FQGNSA. Trimming stripped 5 bases from V and 0 bases from J, with 20 bases between. The CDR3 has 18 residues. CDR3 residues: CASSQPRGGVGSYNEQFF. The CDR3 DNA follows: TGTGCCAGCAGCCAACCTCGAGGCGGGGTAGGCTCCTACAATGAGCAGTTCTTC.

The chain recombines TRBV28 with TRBJ1-2; D remains unclear. V lost 4 bases, J lost 5 bases, and 20 bases lay in between. Germline values: CDR1 MDHEN, CDR2 SYDVKM. The CDR3 consists of 16 residues. The CDR3 loop reads CASSSDGWQEGYGYTF. In nucleotides, the CDR3 is TGTGCCAGCAGTTCCGACGGTTGGCAGGAAGGTTATGGCTACACCTTC.

The gene calls are TRBV6-5 and TRBJ1-2; TRBD1 matches at 8 bases. Germline V gene lookup returns CDR1 MNHEY and CDR2 SVGAGI. The junction had 11 bases not matched to a gene; V was cut back by 6 bases and J by 5 bases. The CDR3 is made up of 15 amino acids. The CDR3 spells CASSILHGTGYGYTF. The CDR3 bases are TGTGCCAGCAGCATTCTGCACGGGACAGGTTATGGCTACACCTTC.

The chain recombines TRBV15 with TRBJ2-1; a weak D match, TRBD2 (5 bases). This CDR3 is 14 amino acids long. V dropped 2 bases and J dropped 8 bases, with 13 bases sitting between them. CDR1 and CDR2 from the germline V gene are LNHNV and YYDKDF (reference sequence). The CDR3 region has the DNA TGTGCCACCAGCAGAAGGACTTCGGAGGATGAGCAGTTCTTC. Protein: CATSRRTSEDEQFF.

This clone was observed once. The rearrangement joins TRBV29-1 to TRBJ1-5; D remains ambiguous. Germline V gene lookup returns CDR1 SQVTM and CDR2 ANQGSEA. The length of the CDR3 is 13 residues. V was pared by 4 bases and J by 7 bases, with 14 bases between. The CDR3 sequence is CSVAGGMEQPQHF. CDR3 in DNA: TGCAGCGTTGCAGGCGGGATGGAGCAGCCCCAGCATTTT.

The chain employs TRBV6-5 and TRBJ1-5; TRBD1 matches at 9 bases. Germline V CDR1 and CDR2: MNHEY, SVGAGI. V dropped 6 bases and J dropped 7; count of bases not matched to a gene: 10. The CDR3 consists of 15 residues. CDR3 sequence reads: CASSYGTGLGQPQHF. In DNA, the CDR3 is TGTGCCAGCAGCTATGGGACAGGGCTTGGGCAGCCCCAGCATTTT.

This clone has more than one count but fewer than ten. The rearrangement joins TRBV9 to TRBJ1-1; D unclear. The CDR3 covers 13 residues. Germline V CDR1 and CDR2: SGDLS, YYNGEE. Trimming took off 4 bases at V and 1 base at J, with 8 bases between the two ends. The CDR3 sequence: CASSQQSNTEAFF. In DNA, the CDR3 is TGTGCCAGCAGCCAACAATCGAACACTGAAGCTTTCTTT.

The CDR3 coding sequence is TGCAGCGTGGGTGGACAGTACTATGGCTACACCTTC. Amino acids: CSVGGQYYGYTF. This chain links TRBV29-1 with TRBJ1-2, with a possible D match to TRBD1 (6 bases). This CDR3 spans 12 amino acids. V lost 6 bases, J lost 3 bases, and 11 bases lay in between. From germline, CDR1 is SQVTM and CDR2 ANQGSEA.

The chain couples TRBV27 to TRBJ1-2; tentative D call: TRBD1 (5 bases). CDR1 is MNHEY, CDR2 SMNVEV, per germline (reference sequence). The CDR3 totals 16 residues. Between the trimmed V and J ends, which lost 3 bases and 2 bases, there was a span of 16 bases. This chain's CDR3 is CASSFSGLSGNYGYTF. The CDR3 region has the DNA TGTGCCAGCAGTTTTTCCGGTTTATCAGGGAACTATGGCTACACCTTC.

The chain combines TRBV28 with TRBJ1-1; the match to TRBD1 covers 9 bases. Germline values: CDR1 MDHEN, CDR2 SYDVKM. This CDR3 region has 14 residues. The J segment lost 6 bases and the V segment lost 4 bases, leaving 6 bases of the junction unmatched. The CDR3 DNA follows: TGTGCCAGCAGTTCGGGACAGGGTGGTCCTGAAGCTTTCTTT. Its translation: CASSSGQGGPEAFF.

The chain couples TRBV30 to TRBJ2-5; D remains unclear. The J call may be faulty, since TRBJ2-7 better matches the DNA end. CDR1 and CDR2 from the germline V gene are GTSNPN and SVGIG (reference sequence). The CDR3 is 13 residues long. CDR3 protein: CAWSPLDSYEQYF. The CDR3 nucleotides are TGTGCCTGGAGTCCCCTGGACTCCTACGAGCAGTACTTC.

V gene TRBV6-5 combines with J gene TRBJ2-7; 7 positions agree with TRBD1. CDR1 and CDR2 (germline): MNHEY, SVGAGI. Germline trimming cut 4 bases from V and 3 bases from J; bases unmatched to any gene: 6. This CDR3 is built from 14 residues. The CDR3 is CASSFYRGNYEQYF. CDR3 in DNA: TGTGCCAGCAGTTTTTACAGGGGCAACTACGAGCAGTACTTC.

The chain has TRBV28 and TRBJ2-3; 8 bases line up with TRBD1. V lost 4 bases, J lost 3 bases, and 3 bases stayed unmatched. The germline V gene has CDR1 MDHEN and CDR2 SYDVKM. The length of the CDR3 is 14 residues. CDR3 protein: CASSYRGVTDTQYF. CDR3 DNA sequence: TGTGCCAGCAGTTACAGGGGGGTAACAGATACGCAGTATTTT.

The chain is built from TRBV2 and TRBJ2-1, with 11 nucleotides matching TRBD1. The CDR3 covers 18 residues. Germline CDR1 is SNHLY and CDR2 is FYNNEI. The V segment lost 6 bases and the J segment 3 bases; nucleotides outside the gene matches: 13. The CDR3 region is CASRGPGTGGGFYNEQFF. CDR3 sequence (DNA): TGTGCCAGCAGGGGTCCCGGGACAGGGGGAGGATTCTACAATGAGCAGTTCTTC.

The chain is built from TRBV28 and TRBJ2-5, with D hard to call. Germline values: CDR1 MDHEN, CDR2 SYDVKM. Deletions cut 5 bases from V and 4 bases from J, with 11 bases between. The CDR3 covers 13 residues. CDR3 residues: CASSIPVPETQYF. The CDR3 DNA sequence: TGTGCCAGCAGTATCCCAGTTCCAGAGACCCAGTACTTC.

V is TRBV27 and J is TRBJ2-7, with 10 bases identical to TRBD1. Unmatched junction bases numbered 3, after V lost 2 bases and J lost 2 bases. The CDR3 contains 15 residues. Germline V lookup: CDR1 MNHEY, CDR2 SMNVEV (reference sequence). The CDR3 DNA is TGTGCCAGCAGTTTAATGGGACAGGGGACCTACGAGCAGTACTTC. Protein: CASSLMGQGTYEQYF.

In its sample, this clone was seen once. The chain couples TRBV6-1 to TRBJ2-2; 7 bases fit TRBD1. The CDR3 is 13 residues long. The V and J ends lost 6 bases and 4 bases, in that order; junction bases with no gene match: 2. Germline V gene sequence: CDR1 MNHNS, CDR2 SASEGT. In DNA, the CDR3 is TGTGCCAGCAGGACAGGGTCCACCGGGGAGCTGTTTTTT. It encodes CASRTGSTGELFF.

The rearrangement uses TRBV28 and TRBJ2-6; tentative D call: TRBD2 (5 bases). Germline-derived CDR1 and CDR2 are MDHEN and SYDVKM. Trimming removed 2 bases from V and 4 bases from J, with 9 bases in between. This CDR3 contains 15 residues. CDR3 coding DNA: TGTGCCAGCAGTTTAGGAGGCGCAGGGGCCAACGTCCTGACTTTC. Protein product: CASSLGGAGANVLTF.

The CDR3 nucleotides read TGCGCCAGCAGCTCAGGCGGGGGTCAGTACGAGCAGTACTTC. As protein: CASSSGGGQYEQYF. The chain recombines TRBV5-1 with TRBJ2-7; TRBD2 matches 7 bases. This CDR3 region has 14 residues. Germline trimming cut 3 bases from V and 4 bases from J; bases unmatched to any gene: 7. Per germline, CDR1 SGHRS and CDR2 YFSETQ. The variable domain in full, completed from reference TRBV5-1 and TRBJ2-7, reads KAGVTQTPRYLIKTRGQQVTLSCSPISGHRSVSWYQQTPGQGLQFLFEYFSETQRNKGNFPGRFSGRQFSNSRSEMNVSTLELGDSALYLCASSSGGGQYEQYFGPGTRLTVT.

CDR3 coding DNA: TGTGCCAGCAGCTCCCGACAGGGGAGCTCCTACAATGAGCAGTTCTTC. This sequence encodes CASSSRQGSSYNEQFF. The gene calls are TRBV21-1 and TRBJ2-1; the DNA was not used to check the table's D call, TRBD1. TRBV21-1 is a pseudogene locus. This CDR3 contains 16 residues.

This chain links TRBV4-1 with TRBJ2-7; 8 bases align to TRBD1. Germline-derived CDR1 and CDR2 are MGHRA and YSYEKL. The CDR3 covers 15 residues. V trimming: 1 base; J trimming: 2 bases; junction bases outside the gene matches: 4. For the CDR3, the DNA is TGCGCCAGCAGCCAAGGGGACAGGAGAGCCTACGAGCAGTACTTC. It codes for CASSQGDRRAYEQYF.

The chain links TRBV6-4 to TRBJ2-3; D remains unclear. The CDR3 runs 13 residues. The germline CDR1 and CDR2 sequences are MRHNA and SNTAGT. V dropped 0 bases and J dropped 11 bases, with 12 bases sitting between them. The DNA of the CDR3 is TGTGCCAGCAGTGACTCCCTGGATCGAGGGCAGTATTTT. Residues: CASSDSLDRGQYF.

The chain is built from TRBV30 and TRBJ2-3; 9 bases line up with TRBD1. The J segment lost 1 base and the V segment lost 2 bases, leaving 7 bases of the junction unmatched. The CDR3 is 16 amino acids. Germline values: CDR1 GTSNPN, CDR2 SVGIG (reference sequence). The CDR3 reads CAWSSGTGLGTDTQYF. CDR3 in DNA: TGTGCCTGGAGTTCCGGGACAGGGCTTGGCACAGATACGCAGTATTTT.

The chain recombines TRBV10-3 with TRBJ1-3; D is uncertain. Germline values: CDR1 ENHRY, CDR2 SYGVKD. Deletions cut 11 bases from V and 1 base from J, with 12 bases between. This CDR3 spans 13 amino acids. CDR3 bases: TGTGCCTCCCGGGGTATGTCTGGAAACACCATATATTTT. Amino acids: CASRGMSGNTIYF.

In this sample, this clone turned up once. The J gene is TRBJ1-1, the V gene TRBV5-4; the D gene is possibly TRBD1 (6 bases). Germline lookup yields CDR1 SGHNT and CDR2 YYREEE (reference sequence). This CDR3 is built from 16 residues. V shed 4 bases and J shed 0 bases, with 16 bases lying between them. CDR3 nucleotide sequence: TGTGCCAGCAGCCGTCCCGGGACATTAATGAACACTGAAGCTTTCTTT. Its translation: CASSRPGTLMNTEAFF.

J is TRBJ2-1 and V is TRBV5-8; weak D call: TRBD2 (5 bases). Trimming cost V 0 bases and J 4 bases, with 8 bases left between them. Germline-derived CDR1 and CDR2 are SGHTS and YDEGEE. CDR3 length: 14 amino acids. For the CDR3, the DNA is TGTGCCAGCAGCTTGGGGACTTCATACAATGAGCAGTTCTTC. It codes for CASSLGTSYNEQFF.

In its sample, this clone was seen once. The sample has other DNA sequences that encode this CDR3 too. The chain uses TRBV19 and TRBJ2-1; 11 nucleotides line up with TRBD2. The CDR3 spans 15 residues. The V and J ends lost 3 bases and 3 bases, in that order; junction bases with no gene match: 1. Germline assignment: CDR1 LNHDA and CDR2 SQIVND (reference sequence). The CDR3, as DNA: TGTGCCAGTAGTATCGGGACTAGCGGCTACAATGAGCAGTTCTTC. This gives the protein CASSIGTSGYNEQFF.

The chain couples TRBV5-4 to TRBJ2-7, with 12 bases identical to TRBD2. The CDR3 length is 16 residues. Germline CDR1 and CDR2: SGHNT and YYREEE (reference sequence). Trimming at V came to 4 bases and at J to 2 bases, leaving 7 bases not matched to a gene. The CDR3 DNA sequence: TGTGCCAGCAGCACCGGACTAGCGGGAATCGCCTACGAGCAGTACTTC. Encoded protein: CASSTGLAGIAYEQYF.